The rows below give T cell receptor beta chains drawn from one sample of a study of T cells in Graves' hyperthyroidism and ophthalmopathy. Using its own MiXCR run on the multiplex PCR reads, TCRdb lists one record per CDR3 protein. The sample lists under 350,000 distinct CDR3 sequences, around a fifth occurring once. Sequencing was done on a sample of blood. These receptors were taken from a woman aged 50 to 60 with Graves' hyperthyroidism. CDR3s include the opening cysteine and the closing phenylalanine or tryptophan. D genes are given only for firm matches. Clone size is shown for a subset of rows, as once, few, many or a class of expanded clone.

size: many
V: TRBV20-1
D: .
J: TRBJ1-1
CDR3: CSARALGGLTEAFF
DNA: TGCAGTGCTAGAGCGTTGGGGGGCCTCACTGAAGCTTTCTTT

size: many
V: TRBV27
D: .
J: TRBJ1-2
CDR3: CASSFRAGTSANYGYTF
DNA: TGTGCCAGCAGTTTCCGTGCCGGGACATCCGCTAACTATGGCTACACCTTC

size: many
V: TRBV7-8
D: .
J: TRBJ1-1
CDR3: CASSLDGGDTEAFF
DNA: TGTGCCAGCAGCTTAGATGGCGGTGACACTGAAGCTTTCTTT

size: many
V: TRBV12-3/TRBV12-4
D: TRBD2
J: TRBJ2-2
CDR3: CASSFTSVSGELFF
DNA: TGTGCCAGCAGTTTTACTAGCGTCTCCGGGGAGCTGTTTTTT

size: many
V: TRBV7-2
D: .
J: TRBJ1-1
CDR3: CASSSHGGLEAFF
DNA: TGTGCCAGCAGCTCCCACGGGGGGCTTGAAGCTTTCTTT

size: .
V: TRBV13
D: .
J: TRBJ1-1
CDR3: CASSRRHPNTEAFF
DNA: TGTGCCAGCAGCCGCCGACACCCGAACACTGAAGCTTTCTTT

size: many
V: TRBV20-1
D: TRBD2
J: TRBJ2-3
CDR3: CSARDLSGGSTDTQYF
DNA: TGCAGTGCTAGAGATCTCTCGGGAGGGAGCACAGATACGCAGTATTTT

size: .
V: TRBV6-5
D: TRBD1
J: TRBJ2-6
CDR3: CARSSGTGGTSGANVLTF
DNA: TGTGCCAGGAGTTCCGGGACAGGGGGAACGAGCGGGGCCAACGTCCTGACTTTC

size: many
V: TRBV13
D: TRBD1
J: TRBJ1-6
CDR3: CASSSRQGSPLHF
DNA: TGTGCCAGCAGCTCCCGACAGGGTTCACCCCTCCACTTT

size: many
V: TRBV29-1
D: .
J: TRBJ2-1
CDR3: CSVAGGWDRAYNEQFF
DNA: TGCAGCGTCGCGGGGGGCTGGGACAGAGCCTACAATGAGCAGTTCTTC

size: .
V: TRBV20-1
D: TRBD2
J: TRBJ2-1
CDR3: CSAESRTSGRYNEQFF
DNA: TGCAGTGCTGAATCCCGGACTAGCGGGAGATACAATGAGCAGTTCTTC

size: many
V: TRBV4-1
D: TRBD2
J: TRBJ2-7
CDR3: CASSQSSASGYEQYF
DNA: TGCGCCAGCAGCCAAAGTTCGGCTAGCGGTTACGAGCAGTACTTC

size: .
V: TRBV9
D: .
J: TRBJ2-7
CDR3: CASSVDPQGYEQYF
DNA: TGTGCCAGCAGCGTAGATCCCCAGGGCTACGAGCAGTACTTC

size: .
V: TRBV9
D: TRBD1
J: TRBJ2-5
CDR3: CASSPFKQGAETQYF
DNA: TGTGCCAGCAGCCCTTTCAAGCAGGGGGCAGAGACCCAGTACTTC

size: many
V: TRBV24-1
D: .
J: TRBJ2-1
CDR3: CATSDPRQGGNYNEQFF
DNA: TGTGCCACCAGTGATCCAAGACAGGGAGGAAACTACAATGAGCAGTTCTTC

size: .
V: TRBV20-1
D: TRBD1
J: TRBJ2-5
CDR3: CSARTGAPRQYF
DNA: TGCAGTGCTAGGACAGGGGCCCCGCGCCAGTACTTC

size: few
V: TRBV5-1
D: .
J: TRBJ2-6
CDR3: CASSLQGHSRFSGANVLTF
DNA: TGCGCCAGCAGCTTGCAAGGTCACAGTAGGTTCTCTGGGGCCAACGTCCTGACTTTC

size: few
V: TRBV4-1
D: .
J: TRBJ2-1
CDR3: CASSQGRDTDEQFF
DNA: TGCGCCAGCAGCCAAGGCCGGGACACCGATGAGCAGTTCTTC

size: many
V: TRBV12-3/TRBV12-4
D: .
J: TRBJ2-7
CDR3: CASSLGPGRTSYEQYF
DNA: TGTGCCAGCAGTTTAGGTCCAGGGCGGACCTCCTACGAGCAGTACTTC

size: few
V: TRBV19
D: .
J: TRBJ1-1
CDR3: CAVSKNTEAFF
DNA: TGTGCCGTTTCGAAGAACACTGAAGCTTTCTTT

size: .
V: TRBV2
D: .
J: TRBJ1-5
CDR3: CASTTGPHSNRPQHF
DNA: TGTGCCAGCACGACAGGACCCCATAGCAATCGGCCCCAGCATTTT

size: .
V: TRBV25-1
D: .
J: TRBJ2-2
CDR3: CASSDPTRGFDGELFF
DNA: TGTGCCAGCAGTGATCCCACTAGGGGATTTGACGGGGAGCTGTTTTTT

size: .
V: TRBV20-1
D: .
J: TRBJ2-7
CDR3: CSASDRGLGGEQYF
DNA: TGCAGTGCTAGTGACAGGGGACTAGGTGGCGAGCAGTACTTC

size: .
V: TRBV29-1
D: .
J: TRBJ2-5
CDR3: CSVLQETQYF
DNA: TGCAGCGTGTTACAAGAGACCCAGTACTTC

size: .
V: TRBV12-3/TRBV12-4
D: .
J: TRBJ2-5
CDR3: CASIQLAQRETQYF
DNA: TGTGCCAGCATCCAGCTGGCACAGAGGGAGACCCAGTACTTC

size: .
V: TRBV2
D: .
J: TRBJ1-1
CDR3: CASIPTVTNTEAFF
DNA: TGTGCCAGCATTCCTACAGTTACAAACACTGAAGCTTTCTTT

size: .
V: TRBV11-2
D: TRBD2
J: TRBJ2-3
CDR3: CASSRRLAGPFVNTDTQYF
DNA: TGTGCCAGCAGCCGAAGACTAGCGGGACCTTTTGTGAACACAGATACGCAGTATTTT

size: many
V: TRBV7-2
D: TRBD2
J: TRBJ2-1
CDR3: CASSFSGSEQFF
DNA: TGTGCCAGCAGTTTTAGCGGGAGCGAGCAGTTCTTC

size: many
V: TRBV29-1
D: .
J: TRBJ1-1
CDR3: CSGRDPGSAAFF
DNA: TGCAGCGGCCGGGACCCCGGATCGGCGGCTTTCTTT